This T cell receptor (beta chain) was captured in a study of T-cell reconstitution after alpha-beta-depleted transplantation in children. Worth noting for this clonotype: As yet, its antigen is unknown. Relative to the germline gene, one junction end is altered; a read error may explain this.

General study results and limits: Approximately two months post-transplant, alpha-beta T cells reportedly originated from several hundred expanded graft clones. One year after transplant, T-cell counts and diversity came mostly from newly produced T cells. TCRbeta diversity was high at day 60 in some patients (a result of surviving recipient T cells and thymic progenitors).

This CDR3 has 13 residues. Germline CDR1 reads SQVTM; CDR2 reads ANQGSEA. Researchers prepared the TCRbeta library using unique molecular identifiers, the study reports. TCRdb independently ran MiXCR on the PCR reads; one entry per CDR3 protein. The data contain nearly 350,000 distinct CDR3 sequences, 15% to 20% of them singletons. The genes are TRBV29-1 and TRBJ2-7; D not certain. The specimen was PBMCs, mostly from graft donor cells, collected 360 days after TCRalphabeta/CD19-depleted stem cell transplant. The TCR comes from a male patient aged 2 to 10 who had a stem cell transplant for acute lymphoblastic leukemia, so the T cells may come from the graft donor. CDR3 in amino acids: CSVERERPYGQYF. For the CDR3, the DNA is TGCAGCGTTGAAAGGGAACGGCCCTACGGGCAGTACTTC.